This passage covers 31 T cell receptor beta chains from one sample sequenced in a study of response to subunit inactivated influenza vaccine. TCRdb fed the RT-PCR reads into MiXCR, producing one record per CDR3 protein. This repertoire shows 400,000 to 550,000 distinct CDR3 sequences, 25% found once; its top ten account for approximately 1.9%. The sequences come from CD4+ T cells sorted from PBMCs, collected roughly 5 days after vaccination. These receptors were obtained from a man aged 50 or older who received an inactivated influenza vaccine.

CDR3 DNA: TGTGCCACCAGCAGAGACCCCGGGAACACTGAAGCTTTCTTT. This gives the protein CATSRDPGNTEAFF. The genes are TRBV15 and TRBJ1-1; D uncertain. Germline values: CDR1 LNHNV, CDR2 YYDKDF (reference sequence). V dropped 0 bases and J dropped 1 base, with 6 bases sitting between them. This CDR3 spans 14 amino acids. The full variable domain, its missing parts supplied by reference TRBV15 and TRBJ1-1, is DAMVIQNPRYQVTQFGKPVTLSCSQTLNHNVMYWYQQKSSQAPKLLFHYYDKDFNNEADTPDNFQSRRPNTSFCFLDIRSPGLGDTAMYLCATSRDPGNTEAFFGQGTRLTVV.

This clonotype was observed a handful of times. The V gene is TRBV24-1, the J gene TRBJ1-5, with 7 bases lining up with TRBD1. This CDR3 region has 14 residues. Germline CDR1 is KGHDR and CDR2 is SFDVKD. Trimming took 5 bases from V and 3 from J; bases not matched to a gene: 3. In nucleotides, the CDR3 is TGTGCCACCAGTGGACAGGGCCCCAATCAGCCCCAGCATTTT. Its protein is CATSGQGPNQPQHF.

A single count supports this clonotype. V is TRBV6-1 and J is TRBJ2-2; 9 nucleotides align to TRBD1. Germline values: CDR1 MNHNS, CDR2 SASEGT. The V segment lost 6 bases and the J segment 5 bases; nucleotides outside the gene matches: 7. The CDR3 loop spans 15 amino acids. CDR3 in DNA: TGTGCCAGCAGGGAACAGGGGGCGCAGACCGGGGAGCTGTTTTTT. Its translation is CASREQGAQTGELFF.

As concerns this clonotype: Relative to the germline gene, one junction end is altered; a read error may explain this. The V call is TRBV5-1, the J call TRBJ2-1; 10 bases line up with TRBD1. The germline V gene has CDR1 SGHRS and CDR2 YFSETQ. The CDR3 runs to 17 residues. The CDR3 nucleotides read TGCGCCGGCAGCCTGACAGGGGGCATTTACTCCTACAATGAGCAGTTCTTC. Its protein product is CAGSLTGGIYSYNEQFF.

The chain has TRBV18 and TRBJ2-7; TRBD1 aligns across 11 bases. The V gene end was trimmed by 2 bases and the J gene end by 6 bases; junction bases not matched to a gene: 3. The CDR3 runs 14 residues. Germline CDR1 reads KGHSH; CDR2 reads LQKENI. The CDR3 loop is CASSPGTGGLEQYF. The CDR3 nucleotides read TGTGCCAGCTCACCAGGGACAGGGGGTCTCGAGCAGTACTTC.

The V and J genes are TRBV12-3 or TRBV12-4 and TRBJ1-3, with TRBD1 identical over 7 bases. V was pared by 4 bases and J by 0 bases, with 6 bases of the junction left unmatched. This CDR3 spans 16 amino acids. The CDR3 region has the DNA TGTGCCAGCAGTTCCCGACAGGGACACTCTGGAAACACCATATATTTT. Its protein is CASSSRQGHSGNTIYF.

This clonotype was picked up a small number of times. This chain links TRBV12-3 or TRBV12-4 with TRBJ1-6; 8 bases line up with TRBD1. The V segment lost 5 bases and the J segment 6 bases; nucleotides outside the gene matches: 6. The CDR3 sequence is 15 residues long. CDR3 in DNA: TGTGCCAGCAGTACAGGGGGGACAGTTAATTCACCCCTCCACTTT. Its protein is CASSTGGTVNSPLHF.

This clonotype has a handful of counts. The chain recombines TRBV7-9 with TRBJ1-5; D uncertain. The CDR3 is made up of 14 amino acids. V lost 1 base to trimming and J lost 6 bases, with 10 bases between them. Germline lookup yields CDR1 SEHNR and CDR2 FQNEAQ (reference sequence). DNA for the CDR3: TGTGCCAGCAGCTTAGGGCAGATAGGTCAGCCCCAGCATTTT. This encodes CASSLGQIGQPQHF.

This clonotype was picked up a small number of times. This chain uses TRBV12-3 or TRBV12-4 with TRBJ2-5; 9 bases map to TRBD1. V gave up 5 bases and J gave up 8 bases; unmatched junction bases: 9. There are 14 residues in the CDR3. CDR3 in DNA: TGTGCCAGCAGTAATCCGGGACAGGGAACCACCCAGTACTTC. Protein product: CASSNPGQGTTQYF.

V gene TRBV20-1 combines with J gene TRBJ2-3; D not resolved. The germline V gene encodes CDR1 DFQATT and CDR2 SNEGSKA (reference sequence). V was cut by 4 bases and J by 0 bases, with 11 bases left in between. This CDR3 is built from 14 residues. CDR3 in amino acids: CSATTRPSTDTQYF. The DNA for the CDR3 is TGCAGTGCTACCACTCGGCCCAGCACAGATACGCAGTATTTT.

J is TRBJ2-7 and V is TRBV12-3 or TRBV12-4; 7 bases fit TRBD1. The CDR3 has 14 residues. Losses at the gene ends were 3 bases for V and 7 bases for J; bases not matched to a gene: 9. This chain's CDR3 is CASSLETGHREQYF. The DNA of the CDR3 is TGTGCCAGCAGTTTGGAGACAGGGCATCGGGAGCAGTACTTC.

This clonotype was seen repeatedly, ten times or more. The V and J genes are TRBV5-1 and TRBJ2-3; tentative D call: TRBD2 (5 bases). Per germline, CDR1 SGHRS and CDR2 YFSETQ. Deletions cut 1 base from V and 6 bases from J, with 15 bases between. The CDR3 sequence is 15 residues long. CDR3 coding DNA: TGCGCCAGCAGCTTGACTAGTAAGTGGGTGGATACGCAGTATTTT. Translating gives CASSLTSKWVDTQYF.

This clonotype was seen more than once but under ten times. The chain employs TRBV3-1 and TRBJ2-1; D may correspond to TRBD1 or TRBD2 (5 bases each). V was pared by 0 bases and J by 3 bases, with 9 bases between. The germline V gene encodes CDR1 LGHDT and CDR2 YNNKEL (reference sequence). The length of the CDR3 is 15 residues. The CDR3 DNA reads TGTGCCAGCAGCCAAGACAGGGAGATCTACAATGAGCAGTTCTTC. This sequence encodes CASSQDREIYNEQFF.

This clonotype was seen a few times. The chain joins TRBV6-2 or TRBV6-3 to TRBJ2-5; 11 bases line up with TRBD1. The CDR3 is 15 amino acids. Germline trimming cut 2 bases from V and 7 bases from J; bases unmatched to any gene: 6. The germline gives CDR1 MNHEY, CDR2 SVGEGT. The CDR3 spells CASSYAGQGAGTQYF. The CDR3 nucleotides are TGTGCCAGCAGTTACGCCGGACAGGGGGCCGGGACCCAGTACTTC.

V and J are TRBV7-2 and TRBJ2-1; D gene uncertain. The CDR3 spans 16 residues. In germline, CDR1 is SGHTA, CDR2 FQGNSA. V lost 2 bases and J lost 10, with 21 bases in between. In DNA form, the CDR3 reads TGTGCCAGCAGCTTAAGTGGGGTTACTGCCACGCAAGAGCAGTTCTTC. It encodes CASSLSGVTATQEQFF.

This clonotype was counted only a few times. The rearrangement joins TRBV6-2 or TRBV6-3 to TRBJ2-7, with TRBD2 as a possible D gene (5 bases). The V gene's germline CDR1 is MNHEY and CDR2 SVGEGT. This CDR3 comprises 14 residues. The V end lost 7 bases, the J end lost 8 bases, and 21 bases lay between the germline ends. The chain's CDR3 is CASIDGGTPFQQYF. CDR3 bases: TGTGCCAGCATCGATGGAGGCACTCCATTTCAGCAGTACTTC.

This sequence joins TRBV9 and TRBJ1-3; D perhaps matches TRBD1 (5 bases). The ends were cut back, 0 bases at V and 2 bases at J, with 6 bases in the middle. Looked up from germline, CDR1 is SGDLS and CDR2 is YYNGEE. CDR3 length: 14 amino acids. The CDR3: CASSVEGPGNTIYF. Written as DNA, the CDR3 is TGTGCCAGCAGCGTAGAGGGGCCTGGAAACACCATATATTTT.

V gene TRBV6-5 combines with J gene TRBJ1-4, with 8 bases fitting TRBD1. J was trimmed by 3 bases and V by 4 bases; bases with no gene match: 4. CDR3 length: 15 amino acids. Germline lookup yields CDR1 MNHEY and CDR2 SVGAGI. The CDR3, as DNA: TGTGCCAGCAGTTTTCCAGGGGGCTCTAATGAAAAACTGTTTTTT. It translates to CASSFPGGSNEKLFF.

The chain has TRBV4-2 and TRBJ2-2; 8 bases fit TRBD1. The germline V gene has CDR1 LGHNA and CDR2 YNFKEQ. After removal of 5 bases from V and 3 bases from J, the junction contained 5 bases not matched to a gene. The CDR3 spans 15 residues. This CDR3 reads CASSIRGLDTGELFF. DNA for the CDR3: TGTGCCAGCAGCATCAGGGGGCTGGACACCGGGGAGCTGTTTTTT.

This CDR3 is CASSSDRRTYEQYF. The CDR3 DNA follows: TGTGCCAGCAGTTCGGACAGGCGAACCTACGAGCAGTACTTC. The chain links TRBV28 to TRBJ2-7, with 7 positions matching TRBD1. This CDR3 is 14 amino acids long. In germline, CDR1 is MDHEN, CDR2 SYDVKM. V lost 4 bases and J lost 2; bases outside the gene matches: 5.

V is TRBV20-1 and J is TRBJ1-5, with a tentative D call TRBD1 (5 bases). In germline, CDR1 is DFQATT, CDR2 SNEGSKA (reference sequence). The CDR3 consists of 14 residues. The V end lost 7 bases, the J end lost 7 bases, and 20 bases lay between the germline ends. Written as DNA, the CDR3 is TGCAGTGGTCTTTATTCCGGGGGGAACCAGCCCCAGCATTTT. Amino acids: CSGLYSGGNQPQHF.

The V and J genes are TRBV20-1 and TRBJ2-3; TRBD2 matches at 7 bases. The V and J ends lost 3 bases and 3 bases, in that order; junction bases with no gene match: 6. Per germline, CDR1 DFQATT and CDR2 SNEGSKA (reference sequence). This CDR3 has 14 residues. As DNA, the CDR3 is TGCAGTGCTAGGAAAACAGCGGGAACAGATACGCAGTATTTT. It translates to CSARKTAGTDTQYF.

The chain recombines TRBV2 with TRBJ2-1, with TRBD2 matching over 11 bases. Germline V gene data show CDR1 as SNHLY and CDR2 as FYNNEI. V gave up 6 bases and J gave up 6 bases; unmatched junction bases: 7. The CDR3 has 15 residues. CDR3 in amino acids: CASSMTSGTGNEQFF. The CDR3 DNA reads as TGTGCCAGCAGCATGACTAGCGGGACCGGCAATGAGCAGTTCTTC.

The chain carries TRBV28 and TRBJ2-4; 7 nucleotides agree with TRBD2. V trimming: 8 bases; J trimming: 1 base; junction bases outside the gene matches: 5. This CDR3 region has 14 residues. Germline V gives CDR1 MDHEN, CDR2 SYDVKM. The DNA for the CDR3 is TGTGCCAGCCGGGCCGGGGGGGCCAAAAACATTCAGTACTTC. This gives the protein CASRAGGAKNIQYF.

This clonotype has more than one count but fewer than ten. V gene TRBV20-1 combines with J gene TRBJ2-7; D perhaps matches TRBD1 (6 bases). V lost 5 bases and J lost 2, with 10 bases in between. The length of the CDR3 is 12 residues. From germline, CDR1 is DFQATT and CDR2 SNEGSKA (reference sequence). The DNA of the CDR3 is TGCAGTGCTGGGACACCTACCTACGAGCAGTACTTC. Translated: CSAGTPTYEQYF.

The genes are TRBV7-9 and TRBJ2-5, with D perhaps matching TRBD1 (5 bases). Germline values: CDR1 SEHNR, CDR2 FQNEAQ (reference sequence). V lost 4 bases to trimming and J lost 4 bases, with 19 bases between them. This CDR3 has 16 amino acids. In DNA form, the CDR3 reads TGTGCCAGCAGCTCCATGCTGGCAGGGCTACGAGAGACCCAGTACTTC. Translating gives CASSSMLAGLRETQYF.

The DNA of the CDR3 is TGCGCCAGCAGCTTGGATTACCGGTACCAAGAGACCCAGTACTTC. Its translation is CASSLDYRYQETQYF. V is TRBV5-1 and J is TRBJ2-5; D unclear. The germline V gene encodes CDR1 SGHRS and CDR2 YFSETQ. Trimming removed 0 bases at V and 0 bases at J, with 9 bases between. The CDR3 is made up of 15 amino acids.

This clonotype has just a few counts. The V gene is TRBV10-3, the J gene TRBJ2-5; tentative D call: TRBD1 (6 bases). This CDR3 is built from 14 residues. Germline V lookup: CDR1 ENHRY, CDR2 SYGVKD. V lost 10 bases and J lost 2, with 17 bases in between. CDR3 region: CATRDTILQETQYF. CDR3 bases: TGTGCCACAAGGGACACTATCCTTCAAGAGACCCAGTACTTC.

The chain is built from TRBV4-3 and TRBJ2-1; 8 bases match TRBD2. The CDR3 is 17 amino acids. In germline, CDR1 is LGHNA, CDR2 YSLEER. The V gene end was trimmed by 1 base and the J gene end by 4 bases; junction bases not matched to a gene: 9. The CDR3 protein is CASSQGAAGVGYNEQFF. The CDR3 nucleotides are TGCGCCAGCAGCCAAGGGGCAGCGGGAGTGGGATACAATGAGCAGTTCTTC.

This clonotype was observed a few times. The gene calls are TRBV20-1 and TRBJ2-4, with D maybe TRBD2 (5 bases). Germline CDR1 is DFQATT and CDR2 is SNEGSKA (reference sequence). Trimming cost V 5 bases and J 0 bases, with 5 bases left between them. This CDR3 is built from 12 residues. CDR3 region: CSAEGAKNIQYF. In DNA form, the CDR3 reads TGCAGTGCTGAGGGAGCCAAAAACATTCAGTACTTC.

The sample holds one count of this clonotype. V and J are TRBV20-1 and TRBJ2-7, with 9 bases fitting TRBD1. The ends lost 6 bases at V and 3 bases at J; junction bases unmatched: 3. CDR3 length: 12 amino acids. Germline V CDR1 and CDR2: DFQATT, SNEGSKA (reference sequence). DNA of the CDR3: TGCAGTGCCCGGACAGGGGTCTACGAGCAGTACTTC. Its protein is CSARTGVYEQYF.